These 26 T cell receptor beta chains were sequenced from one sample in a study of OX40 agonist ivuxolimab in advanced cancers. Generated by immunoSEQ multiplex PCR, the TCRdb table keeps only in-frame clones and is missing some. The sample yields 96,000 or so clones, 90% seen once. The source was CD4+ or CD8+ T cells sorted from blood, collected in a trial of the OX40 agonist ivuxolimab. Receptors were obtained from an adult with an advanced solid tumor such as melanoma, head and neck, liver or kidney cancer.

The chain combines TRBV7-8 with TRBJ2-7; 10 positions agree with TRBD1. CDR3 length: 14 residues. Germline V gene sequence: CDR1 SGHVS, CDR2 FQNEAQ. The J segment lost 6 bases and the V segment lost 5 bases, leaving 7 bases of the junction unmatched. The CDR3 sequence is CASSISGTGAEQYF. The CDR3 DNA follows: TGTGCCAGCAGCATCTCCGGGACAGGGGCCGAGCAGTACTTC.

This clone has just one count. This chain joins TRBV5-1 and TRBJ2-1, with a weak D call TRBD1 (6 bases). CDR1 SGHRS and CDR2 YFSETQ come from the germline V gene. CDR3 length: 15 amino acids. Trimming left V 0 bases short and J 3 bases short, with 10 bases between. CDR3 protein: CASSLVRGNYNEQFF. DNA for the CDR3: TGCGCCAGCAGCTTGGTCAGGGGAAACTACAATGAGCAGTTCTTC. Using reference TRBV5-1 and TRBJ2-1 for the parts outside the CDR3, the full variable domain is KAGVTQTPRYLIKTRGQQVTLSCSPISGHRSVSWYQQTPGQGLQFLFEYFSETQRNKGNFPGRFSGRQFSNSRSEMNVSTLELGDSALYLCASSLVRGNYNEQFFGPGTRLTVL.

The gene calls are TRBV11-3 and TRBJ2-2, with D unresolved. The CDR3 sequence is 13 residues long. Per germline, CDR1 SGHNT and CDR2 YENEEA. The germline V and J ends were trimmed by 3 bases and 8 bases, with 10 bases remaining between them. In DNA, the CDR3 is TGTGCCAGCAGCTTCGTGTCTGGGGGGGAGCTGTTTTTT. Its translation is CASSFVSGGELFF.

In its sample, this clone was seen once. The chain is built from TRBV19 and TRBJ2-2, with D tentatively TRBD1 (6 bases). Germline V lookup: CDR1 LNHDA, CDR2 SQIVND (reference sequence). The germline V and J ends were trimmed by 5 bases and 6 bases, with 7 bases remaining between them. This CDR3 comprises 12 residues. CDR3 region: CASSEGAGELFF. CDR3 DNA sequence: TGTGCCAGTAGTGAGGGGGCCGGGGAGCTGTTTTTT.

This chain connects TRBV7-9 to TRBJ2-5, with TRBD1 matching 8 bases. CDR3 size: 13 residues. V shed 3 bases, J shed 3 bases, and the junction held 0 bases outside the gene matches. Germline V CDR1 and CDR2: SEHNR, FQNEAQ (reference sequence). The CDR3 DNA reads as TGTGCCAGCAGCTTGGACAGGGAAGAGACCCAGTACTTC. This sequence encodes CASSLDREETQYF.

This clone has just one count. This sequence joins TRBV9 and TRBJ1-5; tentative D call: TRBD1 (6 bases). The length of the CDR3 is 14 residues. Germline values: CDR1 SGDLS, CDR2 YYNGEE. The V end lost 3 bases, the J end lost 6 bases, and 13 bases lay between the germline ends. CDR3 amino acids: CASSATGKGQPQHF. DNA of the CDR3: TGTGCCAGCAGCGCGACAGGCAAGGGTCAGCCCCAGCATTTT.

The chain couples TRBV13 to TRBJ2-7, with a weak D call TRBD2 (5 bases). Germline assignment: CDR1 PRHDT and CDR2 FYEKMQ (reference sequence). This CDR3 contains 16 residues. Trimming shortened V by 3 bases and J by 3 bases, and 18 bases separated the two germline ends. The CDR3 protein is CASSFNEGGSIYEQYF. DNA for the CDR3: TGTGCCAGCAGCTTTAACGAAGGCGGGTCAATCTACGAGCAGTACTTC.

This clone was seen a single time. J is TRBJ2-5 and V is TRBV7-2; possible D gene TRBD2, 6 bases. The CDR3 contains 16 residues. Per the germline V gene, CDR1 is SGHTA and CDR2 is FQGNSA. The ends were cut back, 0 bases at V and 6 bases at J, with 17 bases in the middle. The DNA of the CDR3 is TGTGCCAGCAGCTTAGCGGGTGGGACGGCGGGACAGACCCAGTACTTC. Its translation: CASSLAGGTAGQTQYF. Drawing the rest from reference TRBV7-2 and TRBJ2-5, the complete variable domain is GAGVSQSPSNKVTEKGKDVELRCDPISGHTALYWYRQSLGQGLEFLIYFQGNSAPDKSGLPSDRFSAERTGGSVSTLTIQRTQQEDSAVYLCASSLAGGTAGQTQYFGPGTRLLVL.

CDR3 sequence: CASSESRGTGSPLPTCGYTF. The DNA for the CDR3 is TGCGCCAGCAGTGAGTCTAGAGGGACAGGGTCCCCTCTCCCTACCTGTGGCTACACCTTC. The chain is built from TRBV10-1 and TRBJ1-2; 9 nucleotides line up with TRBD1. This CDR3 spans 20 amino acids. Trimming removed 0 bases from V and 7 bases from J; junction bases left unmatched: 21. Germline assignment: CDR1 WNHNN and CDR2 SYGVQD (reference sequence).

Written as DNA, the CDR3 is TGTGCCAGTAGTTTCCCCGGACAGGGGGCGCGAAGCTATGGCTACACCTTC. Translation gives CASSFPGQGARSYGYTF. This rearrangement joins TRBV19 to TRBJ1-2, with TRBD1 matching 11 bases. Per the germline V gene, CDR1 is LNHDA and CDR2 is SQIVND (reference sequence). Trimming took 5 bases from V and 4 from J; bases not matched to a gene: 12. The CDR3 loop spans 17 amino acids.

The V call is TRBV6-1, the J call TRBJ2-6; no clear D gene. Between the trimmed V and J ends, which lost 3 bases and 1 base, there was a span of 10 bases. CDR3 length: 16 residues. Germline V gives CDR1 MNHNS, CDR2 SASEGT. In nucleotides, the CDR3 is TGTGCCAGCAGTGATGTGGGGATTTCTGGGGCCAACGTCCTGACTTTC. Encoded protein: CASSDVGISGANVLTF.

This clone was counted once. CDR3: CASSVKTSGEKSSYNEQFF. DNA of the CDR3: TGTGCCAGCAGCGTTAAGACTAGCGGGGAAAAGAGCTCCTACAATGAGCAGTTCTTC. This chain links TRBV9 with TRBJ2-1, with 11 positions matching TRBD2. The CDR3 is made up of 19 amino acids. Trimming took 2 bases from V and 0 from J; bases not matched to a gene: 10. Germline values: CDR1 SGDLS, CDR2 YYNGEE.

The J gene is TRBJ2-5, the V gene TRBV11-2; D remains unclear. Per germline, CDR1 SGHAT and CDR2 FQNNGV. The CDR3 length is 13 residues. Trimming removed 1 base from V and 1 base from J, with 4 bases in between. CDR3 bases: TGTGCCAGCAGCTTAGCTTTCCAAGAGACCCAGTACTTC. Amino acids: CASSLAFQETQYF.

The gene calls are TRBV5-1 and TRBJ1-1, with TRBD1 identical over 10 bases. Germline V gene lookup returns CDR1 SGHRS and CDR2 YFSETQ. V dropped 4 bases and J dropped 4; count of bases not matched to a gene: 10. The length of the CDR3 is 16 residues. CDR3 nucleotides: TGCGCCAGCAGCCCCATGATGACAGGGGGCTTCACTGAAGCTTTCTTT. Translation gives CASSPMMTGGFTEAFF.

The chain joins TRBV29-1 to TRBJ2-7; the D gene is possibly TRBD2 (6 bases). V was pared by 1 base and J by 3 bases, with 19 bases between. There are 16 residues in the CDR3. Germline assignment: CDR1 SQVTM and CDR2 ANQGSEA. The CDR3 sequence is CSVEVLTGVNIYEQYF. CDR3 sequence (DNA): TGCAGCGTTGAAGTTCTTACGGGGGTCAACATCTACGAGCAGTACTTC.

The CDR3 sequence: CASTRDTGELFF. Written as DNA, the CDR3 is TGTGCCTCGACCCGGGACACCGGGGAGCTGTTTTTT. The rearrangement joins TRBV9 to TRBJ2-2; D gene ambiguous. The CDR3 contains 12 residues. Germline V gene lookup returns CDR1 SGDLS and CDR2 YYNGEE. V lost 10 bases and J 3 bases, leaving 10 bases between the germline ends.

The rearrangement joins TRBV4-1 to TRBJ2-6; D is undetermined. This CDR3 contains 15 residues. Looked up from germline, CDR1 is MGHRA and CDR2 is YSYEKL. Deletions cut 3 bases from V and 4 bases from J, with 10 bases between. The CDR3 DNA is TGCGCCAGCAGCCATCAGCCGGGCGGGGCCAACGTCCTGACTTTC. Its translation is CASSHQPGGANVLTF.

This chain links TRBV5-6 with TRBJ1-2, with D unclear. Trimming left V 2 bases short and J 8 bases short, with 16 bases between. The germline V gene has CDR1 SGHDT and CDR2 YYEEEE. The CDR3 loop spans 14 amino acids. In DNA, the CDR3 is TGTGCCAGCAGCTTACCGCAGGTATCAGGCGGCTACACCTTC. The encoded protein is CASSLPQVSGGYTF.

V usage is TRBV14 and J usage is TRBJ1-2; D unresolved. Germline values: CDR1 SGHDN, CDR2 FVKESK. CDR3 length: 13 amino acids. Trimming took 4 bases from V and 4 from J, leaving 10 bases between them. This chain's CDR3 is CASSPRLAYGYTF. CDR3 DNA: TGTGCCAGCAGCCCAAGATTGGCCTATGGCTACACCTTC.

The J gene is TRBJ1-1, the V gene TRBV30; 7 nucleotides line up with TRBD1. CDR3 length equals 13 residues. Germline V lookup: CDR1 GTSNPN, CDR2 SVGIG (reference sequence). Losses at the gene ends were 5 bases for V and 5 bases for J; bases not matched to a gene: 8. CDR3 nucleotide sequence: TGTGCCTGGGCGGAAATCAGGGGGACTGAAGCTTTCTTT. Protein product: CAWAEIRGTEAFF.

By share, this clone ranks as medium-sized. V usage is TRBV5-1 and J usage is TRBJ2-2; D is uncertain. Between the trimmed V and J ends, which lost 0 bases and 6 bases, there was a span of 12 bases. Germline V gene data show CDR1 as SGHRS and CDR2 as YFSETQ. There are 15 residues in the CDR3. CDR3 residues: CASSLDPGLAGELFF. CDR3 coding DNA: TGCGCCAGCAGCTTGGACCCCGGTCTTGCCGGGGAGCTGTTTTTT.

The chain uses TRBV27 and TRBJ1-5; a weak D match, TRBD1 (6 bases). The germline CDR1 and CDR2 sequences are MNHEY and SMNVEV (reference sequence). With 4 bases removed from V and 6 bases from J, the gap between germline ends came to 16 bases. This CDR3 comprises 15 residues. The CDR3 bases are TGTGCCAGCAGTTCAAAACAGGGATTGGGTCAGCCCCAGCATTTT. It yields the protein CASSSKQGLGQPQHF.

This clone was recorded once. The chain has TRBV28 and TRBJ1-5, with 7 bases lining up with TRBD1. After removal of 5 bases from V and 6 bases from J, the junction contained 7 bases not matched to a gene. The CDR3 has 14 amino acids. Per the germline V gene, CDR1 is MDHEN and CDR2 is SYDVKM. In DNA, the CDR3 is TGTGCCAGCAGTATCGACAGGGTAGGTCAGCCCCAGCATTTT. Translation gives CASSIDRVGQPQHF.

V usage is TRBV6-1 and J usage is TRBJ1-5, with a possible D match to TRBD1 (5 bases). Germline values: CDR1 MNHNS, CDR2 SASEGT. V shed 10 bases and J shed 1 base, with 17 bases lying between them. The CDR3 extends over 15 amino acids. CDR3 nucleotide sequence: TGTGCCACCACCCCTCGGGGGGGAAGCAATCAGCCCCAGCATTTT. Translating gives CATTPRGGSNQPQHF.

The gene calls are TRBV11-3 and TRBJ2-5; D unresolved. CDR3 size: 12 residues. Trimming removed 5 bases from V and 4 bases from J, with 8 bases in between. Germline CDR1 is SGHNT and CDR2 is YENEEA. The CDR3 DNA reads TGTGCCAGCAGCACAGTTGGAGAGACCCAGTACTTC. Encoded protein: CASSTVGETQYF.

The V gene is TRBV18, the J gene TRBJ2-2, with D unclear. Trimming stripped 3 bases from V and 3 bases from J, with 5 bases between. Germline lookup yields CDR1 KGHSH and CDR2 LQKENI. This CDR3 is built from 13 residues. The CDR3 sequence is CASSPRDTGELFF. The CDR3 DNA reads as TGTGCCAGCTCACCTAGGGACACCGGGGAGCTGTTTTTT.